This T cell receptor (beta chain) was identified in a study of human T cells and chemical hapten exposure. For the study at large: Once 0.01% DPC had been applied to the upper back by patch test, readings were taken at 6 days. Study-level findings and limits: Patch test score rose with PT1 expanded TCR count, significant at thresholds 8, 16 and 32, not 4. Counts of TCRs above 1 in 1000 frequency stayed unchanged with DPC sensitization.

TCRdb ran MiXCR on the RACE reads and lists one entry per CDR3 protein. The sample consists of around 150,000 distinct CDR3 sequences, 25% to 30% of them appearing once. CDR3 length: 18 residues. Germline loops: CDR1 MNHEY, CDR2 SMNVEV (reference sequence). V lost 1 base to trimming and J lost 0 bases; unmatched junction nucleotides: 8. The time point was: patch test 3, about 24 weeks after DPC sensitization. This sample's treatment: therapeutic diphenylcyclopropenone sensitization with weekly scalp DPC. A few counts support this clonotype. Antigen: not known. The rearrangement joins TRBV27 to TRBJ2-2, with TRBD2 identical over 7 bases. The source of this sequence is a woman under 30 with alopecia areata. Some clones in this sample may be carry-over from other donors' samples. The specimen was whole blood, collected in connection with sensitization to the hapten diphenylcyclopropenone (DPC). The CDR3: CASSLWPGGGSNTGELFF. The CDR3 DNA follows: TGTGCCAGCAGTTTATGGCCGGGCGGGGGATCGAACACCGGGGAGCTGTTTTTT.